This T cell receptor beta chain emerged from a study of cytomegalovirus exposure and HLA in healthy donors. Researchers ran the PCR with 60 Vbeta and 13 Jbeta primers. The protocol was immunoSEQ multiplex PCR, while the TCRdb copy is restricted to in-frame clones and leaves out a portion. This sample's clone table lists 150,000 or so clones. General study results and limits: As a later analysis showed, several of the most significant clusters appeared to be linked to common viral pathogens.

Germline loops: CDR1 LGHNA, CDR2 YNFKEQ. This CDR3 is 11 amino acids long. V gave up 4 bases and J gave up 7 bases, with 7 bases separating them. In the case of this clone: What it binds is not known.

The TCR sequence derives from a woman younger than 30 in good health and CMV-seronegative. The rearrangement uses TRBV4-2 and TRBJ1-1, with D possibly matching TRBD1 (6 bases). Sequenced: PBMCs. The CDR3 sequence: CASSRQDEAFF. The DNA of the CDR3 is TGTGCCAGCAGCCGACAGGATGAAGCTTTCTTT.